This TCR beta chain was found in a study of cytomegalovirus exposure and HLA in healthy donors (dated by TCRdb to the late 2010s). Background for the entire study: In an earlier analysis of roughly 590 of the donors, about 260 Gb of sequence data and 90 million to 130 million unique TCR beta sequences from about 190 million T cells were reported. High-throughput TCR immunosequencing, statistical association of individual TCRs with disease status, and machine learning were combined to predict cytomegalovirus infection status. To study patterns of TCR occurrence, a later analysis re-analyzed previously published TCR beta repertoires from 550 to 800 donors and added high-resolution HLA genotyping. A later genetic analysis used genome-wide SNP genotypes for about three fifths of the 666 donors, treating that subset as a discovery cohort. In an earlier analysis of 587 of the donors, high-throughput TCR beta sequencing was used to judge whether each TCR beta V gene segment behaved as functional or pseudogenic. Rather than using new phenotypic data, the later analysis identified candidate immune exposures from TCR beta sequences and from how often those sequences occurred across donors. Donor age, sex, ethnicity and CMV serostatus were collected together with the repertoire data. Of the roughly 390 genotyped donors, 75% to 85% were placed in the genetic ancestry cluster associated with self-reported Caucasian donors. The number of donors typed differed by locus, with 629-630 for A, B, C, DRB1 and DQB1, around 500 for DQA1, 600 to 610 for DPA1, and over 400 for DPB1. Across about 380 genotyped donors of the cohort, an average of 235,054 unique TCR beta nucleotide sequences per donor were sequenced, and 15% to 20% of those sequences were non-productive. The study profiled the T cell repertoires of fewer than 850 subjects by immunosequencing and related them to cytomegalovirus serostatus. Roughly 300 gigabases of sequencing data and around 85 million unique TCR sequences made up an early release that covered some 640 HLA-typed donors. Every repertoire in the discovery cohort had been generated on one and the same sequencing platform. A few DR-DQ haplotypes were treated as single units for association and clustering because of strong linkage in the cohort. The study was designed to test whether signatures of past pathogen exposure could be identified by cataloging public T cell receptors. Besides the first cohort of 666 subjects, a separate validation cohort made up of roughly 120 different subjects was used. Class I and class II HLA loci were covered by the typing at four-digit resolution. The paper as a whole reports these results and caveats: In the study, around 150 TCR beta chains were listed as associated with cytomegalovirus. V-gene and J-gene trimming of TCR beta chains was associated with a missense DCLRE1C variant in a later genetic analysis, and the association was replicated in an independent cohort. The 87-base-pair reads could not distinguish some IMGT-functional V segments, including TRBV6-2 and TRBV6-3, so those segments were excluded. The presence/absence analyses assumed that sequencing depth was roughly uniform across donors, and that assumption may not be true. Because counts were too low, about 17 rarely observed V segments, including chromosome 9 orphons, were excluded from the earlier analysis of 587 of the donors. In a later analysis, HLA-associated TCR beta chains were found to be more clonally expanded and to have lower generation probabilities than equally common non-associated chains. A further reported finding was that TCR beta sequences accurately predicted the HLA-A and HLA-B alleles for most subjects in the first cohort. For the cohort, immune exposure information was limited to CMV serostatus. Correlated functional status among segregating V segments might be attributable to linkage disequilibrium, but an unknown experimental factor could not be ruled out. A later analysis found that TCR association rates varied across HLA loci, with DRB1 alleles showing the most associated TCRs and HLA-C alleles the fewest. The sequencing pipeline was judged likely to have produced a cluster of highly shared sequence variants as a technical artifact. It was suggested by the authors that the approach could potentially be generalized to other disease states and immunological phenotypes. Most CMV-associated TCR beta chains appeared to be HLA-restricted in a later analysis, and the HLA associations seemed to be driven largely by CMV exposure. According to a later genetic analysis, donors in an Asian-associated ancestry cluster had fewer N-insertions in productive TCRs than the approximately 700-donor mean. A later analysis associated 15,000 to 20,000 TCR beta sequences with specific HLA alleles at a false discovery rate of 0.05. Most TCR sequences were seen in very few donors, while some public TCRs were found in many individuals. Several of the top co-occurrence clusters appeared to be linked to parvovirus B19, influenza, CMV and Epstein-Barr virus, according to a later analysis. A few of the identified cytomegalovirus-associated TCR beta chains were confirmed in vitro to be specific for cytomegalovirus antigens. When HLA alleles, especially DR and DQ, strongly co-occurred, TCR associations were difficult to assign to individual alleles. In an earlier analysis of about 600 of the donors, most TCR beta V segments appeared in productive rearrangements about 87% or about 30% of the time, broadly matching IMGT annotations. The cohort was sequenced for TCR beta chains only, and without alpha or paired-chain data the features that could be detected were limited. Because HLA typing was unavailable for some donors at each locus, only the typed subset was used in association tests. Cytomegalovirus status was reported to be diagnosed by the classifier with high specificity and sensitivity in both the original and validation cohorts.

In total, approximately 690 healthy bone marrow donors made up the cohort. Cohort members were all nominally healthy when sampled, although unrecorded immune exposures were likely present. The donor was CMV seronegative and belonged to the group of 380 or so seronegative cohort members. A peripheral blood sample was collected from each donor, and TCR beta sequencing was performed on peripheral blood mononuclear cells. Genomic DNA extraction from the blood cell samples was performed with the Qiagen DNeasy Blood Extraction Kit. Library preparation was by the immunoSEQ multiplex PCR assay. For the multiplex PCR, a mixture combining 60 forward primers for TCR Vbeta segments and 13 reverse primers for TCR Jbeta segments was used. A multiplex PCR assay on genomic DNA amplified the CDR3 region of rearranged TCR beta genes. On the Illumina HiSeq System, the amplified TCR beta libraries were sequenced as 87-base-pair reads. Turning to the authors' computational methods: A later analysis tallied roughly 78 million unique TCR beta chains across the 666 repertoires, and some 12 million of those chains were shared by two or more donors. To remove PCR and sequencing errors, raw reads were error-corrected and collapsed into unique sequences using a nearest-neighbor algorithm that merged closely related sequences. V, D and J gene segments were assigned by aligning CDR3 sequences to IMGT reference sequences. For a sequence to be retained, a match of at least six nucleotides to both a V gene segment and a J gene segment was required. A rearrangement counted as productive if the CDR3 had no stop codons and remained in frame with V and J, and every other rearrangement counted as non-productive. Following IMGT convention, CDR3 was defined as the stretch from the second conserved V-encoded cysteine up to the conserved J-encoded phenylalanine. In an earlier analysis of 500 to 650 of the donors, sequences lacking an unambiguous match to a single V gene segment were excluded. An earlier analysis of almost 600 of the donors classified V segments as functional when productive rearrangements were above 56.7% and as segregating when the standard deviation between donors was above 5%. A statistical classification framework was developed to diagnose cytomegalovirus status using the catalog of TCR beta chain sequences. V and J gene assignment, in a later analysis, came from comparing TCR nucleotide sequences with IMGT/GENE-DB human TR gene sequences. Using the TCRdist pipeline, a later analysis assigned CDR3 sequences along with most-parsimonious VDJ recombination scenarios. In a later analysis, every TCR beta chain was defined by the combination of its CDR3 amino acid sequence and its V-gene family, and reads without a unique V-gene family were dropped. In a later analysis, around 600 highly shared, low-generation-probability nucleotide sequences were removed to address suspected cross-contamination and a sequencing artifact. A later analysis calculated a clonal expansion index for each public chain from normalized within-repertoire ranks of inferred template counts. Generation probabilities in a later analysis came from a VDJ recombination model fitted to out-of-frame rearrangements, and those results were checked against IGoR. In a later analysis, hypergeometric tests were used to score TCR-TCR, TCR-HLA and TCR-CMV co-occurrence, with a repertoire-size bias correction applied to TCR pairs. In a later analysis, false discovery rates were estimated by permuting HLA or CMV assignments 20 times. A later analysis grouped co-occurring TCRs with DBSCAN, adding TCRdist sequence similarity when clustering within HLA-allele-positive subsets. For co-occurrence clustering, repertoires with fewer than 30,000 or more than 120,000 public chains were excluded, along with five repertoires with anomalous nucleotide sharing. Drawn from immuneACCESS, this table holds only the in-frame rearrangements with V and J called that TCRdb kept. Clones are partly lost; checked studies trace under half to an unresolved V gene and leave the rest unexplained. That table gives V, J and clone size, and the DNA gave D and trimming. For this sample there are around 150,000 clones; around 79% appear just once. Clones ranked in the top ten supply 4.3% of the sample.

The germline V gene yields MNHEY for CDR1 and SVGAGI for CDR2. Reading from cysteine to phenylalanine, the CDR3 counts 14 amino acids. The sequence is cut down to CDR3 DNA, 42 bases in frame from base 1. V is cut back by 6 bases and J by 6 bases, with 6 bases in the junction unmatched. This clone was picked up one time. Its binding antigen is unknown. Qualities for individual bases were not recorded, and no much larger clone is one base off. Recombination connected TRBV6-5 to TRBJ2-2; TRBD1 aligns with 8 central bases. The sequence was collected from a man aged 35-49 years in good health and CMV-seronegative. The material sequenced was PBMCs. The sequenced DNA is TGTGCCAGCAGATTTACAGGGGGAGCCGGGGAGCTGTTTTTT. Its product reads: CASRFTGGAGELFF.